These T cell receptor beta chains were read from a single sample in a study of T cell repertoires in cytomegalovirus infection. TCRdb analysed the reads with MiXCR anew, one entry per CDR3 protein. The table records around 450,000 distinct CDR3 sequences, 11% of them present only once. Material: PBMCs. Receptor source: a human donor in good health (CMV status not recorded). Some clones in this sample may be carry-over from other donors' samples. Each CDR3 is given with its conserved first and last residue. The D gene is left open where the match is weak. A clone size is listed for some rows: how often the clone was seen (once, few, many), or a class if it is expanded.

many	TRBV7-2	TRBJ2-2	TRBD1	CASSLLGTGFSVGELFF	TGTGCCAGCAGCTTACTCGGGACAGGGTTCTCGGTAGGGGAGCTGTTTTTT
many	TRBV20-1	TRBJ2-7	-	CSAKWDGTYEQYF	TGCAGTGCCAAATGGGACGGCACCTACGAGCAGTACTTC
few	TRBV2	TRBJ1-1	-	CASSEQGPMNTEAFF	TGTGCCAGCAGTGAGCAGGGCCCCATGAACACTGAAGCTTTCTTT
many	TRBV28	TRBJ2-7	-	CASSRQHSYEQYF	TGTGCCAGCAGCCGACAGCATTCCTACGAGCAGTACTTC
few	TRBV20-1	TRBJ2-1	-	CSARDRRGSYNEQFF	TGCAGTGCTAGAGATAGACGAGGTTCCTACAATGAGCAGTTCTTC
-	TRBV7-3	TRBJ2-1	-	CASSRGLGGYNEQFF	TGTGCCAGCAGCCGAGGCCTTGGGGGGTACAATGAGCAGTTCTTC
few	TRBV5-1	TRBJ2-5	TRBD2	CASSLEATSGKETQYF	TGCGCCAGCAGCTTGGAGGCGACTAGCGGGAAAGAGACCCAGTACTTC
-	TRBV4-2	TRBJ2-1	TRBD2	CASSQGLAGDGEQFF	TGTGCCAGCAGCCAGGGACTAGCGGGAGATGGTGAGCAGTTCTTC
-	TRBV9	TRBJ1-1	-	CASNFPPDTEAFF	TGTGCCAGCAACTTCCCCCCAGACACTGAAGCTTTCTTT
-	TRBV29-1	TRBJ2-1	-	CSVGFRGKAPYEQFF	TGCAGCGTTGGTTTTCGCGGGAAGGCCCCTTATGAGCAGTTCTTC
few	TRBV3-1	TRBJ1-2	-	CASSQQLGDGYTF	TGTGCCAGCAGCCAACAGCTTGGGGATGGCTACACCTTC
few	TRBV3-1	TRBJ1-1	-	CASSRRRVGAITEAFF	TGTGCCAGCAGCCGCCGACGGGTGGGGGCGATCACTGAAGCTTTCTTT
many	TRBV7-2	TRBJ2-3	-	CASSLRANADTQYF	TGTGCCAGCAGCTTACGAGCAAATGCAGATACGCAGTATTTT
-	TRBV18	TRBJ1-5	-	CASSRDSAQPQHF	TGTGCCAGCTCACGAGACAGCGCTCAGCCCCAGCATTTT
many	TRBV19	TRBJ1-2	TRBD1	CASTHRDRVVGYTF	TGTGCCAGTACCCACCGGGACAGGGTCGTCGGCTACACCTTC
many	TRBV7-8	TRBJ1-4	-	CASSTIGATNEKLFF	TGTGCCAGCAGCACCATAGGGGCAACTAATGAAAAACTGTTTTTT
many	TRBV7-9	TRBJ1-2	-	CASGPGGGYTF	TGTGCCAGCGGGCCCGGAGGCGGCTACACCTTC
few	TRBV20-1	TRBJ2-1	-	CSAIGSSYNEQFF	TGCAGTGCTATCGGGAGTTCCTACAATGAGCAGTTCTTC
once	TRBV6-2/TRBV6-3	TRBJ1-2	-	CASRRTVEPLKENGYTF	TGTGCCAGCAGAAGGACAGTTGAGCCACTGAAGGAAAATGGCTACACCTTC
many	TRBV10-3	TRBJ2-7	-	CAISEAKGSYEQYF	TGTGCCATCAGTGAGGCCAAGGGTTCCTACGAGCAGTACTTC
many	TRBV24-1	TRBJ2-2	-	CATSDTEAFQLFF	TGTGCCACCAGTGATACCGAAGCCTTTCAGCTGTTTTTT
many	TRBV28	TRBJ1-6	-	CASSLEAYHQEPLHF	TGTGCCAGCAGTTTAGAGGCTTATCACCAGGAGCCCCTCCACTTT
-	TRBV19	TRBJ2-5	-	CASSTGTSPETQYF	TGTGCCAGTAGTACCGGGACATCTCCGGAGACCCAGTACTTC
-	TRBV20-1	TRBJ1-2	-	CSAREAGDFYGYTF	TGCAGTGCTAGAGAAGCAGGGGACTTTTATGGCTACACCTTC
few	TRBV5-6	TRBJ1-5	-	CASSQQDRNQPQHF	TGTGCCAGCAGCCAACAGGACCGCAATCAGCCCCAGCATTTT
many	TRBV5-1	TRBJ2-1	-	CASSLDGSYNEQFF	TGCGCCAGCAGCTTGGATGGCAGCTACAATGAGCAGTTCTTC
many	TRBV2	TRBJ2-7	TRBD1	CASSRIRYDRAYEQYF	TGTGCCAGCAGTCGAATCCGCTATGACAGGGCCTACGAGCAGTACTTC
-	TRBV7-9	TRBJ2-3	-	CASSGRSGGGRADTQYF	TGTGCCAGCAGCGGTCGTTCTGGCGGGGGCCGTGCAGATACGCAGTATTTT
few	TRBV20-1	TRBJ2-1	-	CSAGGLRSDEQFF	TGCAGTGCTGGGGGGTTAAGGAGCGATGAGCAGTTCTTC
-	TRBV14	TRBJ1-2	-	CASSQGMGYGYTF	TGTGCCAGCAGCCAGGGGATGGGCTATGGCTACACCTTC
many	TRBV11-2	TRBJ1-1	TRBD1	CASSLEGVWTGEAFF	TGTGCCAGCAGCTTAGAAGGGGTCTGGACAGGTGAAGCTTTCTTT
few	TRBV7-9	TRBJ2-7	-	CASSRLGRSEDEQYF	TGTGCCAGCAGTCGACTGGGCCGATCCGAAGACGAGCAGTACTTC
many	TRBV12-3/TRBV12-4	TRBJ2-7	TRBD2	CASSFSGTSGIAYEQYF	TGTGCCAGCAGTTTCTCCGGGACTAGCGGTATAGCCTACGAGCAGTACTTC
-	TRBV5-1	TRBJ1-6	-	CASSPSGISQSPLHF	TGCGCCAGCAGCCCTTCAGGGATTTCCCAGTCACCCCTCCACTTT
-	TRBV6-6	TRBJ2-2	-	CASSYPGEAGELFF	TGTGCCAGCAGTTACCCTGGGGAGGCCGGGGAGCTGTTTTTT
few	TRBV19	TRBJ2-3	-	CASSIGQGPTDTQYF	TGTGCCAGTAGTATAGGTCAGGGCCCAACAGATACGCAGTATTTT
many	TRBV7-9	TRBJ1-5	TRBD1	CASSLDRGPHQPQHF	TGTGCCAGCAGCCTCGACAGGGGGCCGCATCAGCCCCAGCATTTT
-	TRBV19	TRBJ1-2	-	CASSQTSGGYGYTF	TGTGCCAGTAGTCAAACTTCGGGGGGGTATGGCTACACCTTC
few	TRBV19	TRBJ1-1	-	CATINSGSFAEAFF	TGTGCCACCATTAACTCCGGGTCCTTCGCTGAAGCTTTCTTT
many	TRBV18	TRBJ1-1	TRBD1	CASSPPGTGSMNTEAFF	TGTGCCAGCTCACCACCCGGGACAGGGTCCATGAACACTGAAGCTTTCTTT
-	TRBV28	TRBJ1-1	-	CASSSGGRNTEAFF	TGTGCCAGCAGTTCCGGGGGGAGGAACACTGAAGCTTTCTTT
many	TRBV5-1	TRBJ2-4	-	CASSPGTSTSIQYF	TGCGCCAGCAGCCCGGGGACTTCGACCAGCATTCAGTACTTC
many	TRBV29-1	TRBJ2-5	-	CSVKVHETQYF	TGCAGCGTTAAGGTCCACGAGACCCAGTACTTC
-	TRBV5-6	TRBJ2-1	-	CASSLGVSSSYNEQFF	TGTGCCAGCAGCTTGGGGGTCTCGAGCTCCTACAATGAGCAGTTCTTC